This is a list of T cell receptor beta chains from one sample in a study of cytomegalovirus exposure and HLA in healthy donors. Here immunoSEQ multiplex PCR was the method, and the copy in TCRdb shows in-frame clones only, minus some. The sample lists over 100,000 clones, just under 70% occurring once. Sequencing was performed on PBMCs. The receptors were sampled from a woman between 70 and 85 years old in good health and CMV-seropositive. CDR3s include the opening cysteine and the closing phenylalanine or tryptophan. The D gene is left open where the match is weak. Size is omitted from some rows. Given values are once, few, many or a class for expanded clones.

>TRBD2|TRBJ2-1|TRBV4-3|NA
TGCGCCAGCAGCCAAGACTTCGGGGGAGGGTCCTACAATGAGCAGTTCTTC
CASSQDFGGGSYNEQFF
>TRBD2|TRBJ2-3|TRBV7-2|NA
TGTGCCAGCAGCTTACTCCCTAGTCCGGGGGGGGGCACAGATACGCAGTATTTT
CASSLLPSPGGGTDTQYF
>NA|TRBJ1-4|TRBV6-5|NA
TGTGCCAGCAGTAAAGGGGTGGCTAATGAAAAACTGTTTTTT
CASSKGVANEKLFF
>TRBD1|TRBJ2-5|TRBV5-1|NA
TGCGCCAGCAGCGGAGGGACAGGGGGGCAAGAGACCCAGTACTTC
CASSGGTGGQETQYF
>NA|TRBJ2-7|TRBV30|NA
TGTGCCTGGAGTACTACAGGGCTCTACGAGCAGTACTTC
CAWSTTGLYEQYF
>TRBD1|TRBJ2-1|TRBV7-2|NA
TGTGCCAGCAGCCTAAAAGTTGGGACAGGCACCTACAATGAGCAGTTCTTC
CASSLKVGTGTYNEQFF
>NA|TRBJ1-3|TRBV7-8|NA
TGTGCCAGCAGCTTAGAGGTAGCGACTGGAAACACCATATATTTT
CASSLEVATGNTIYF
>TRBD1|TRBJ2-7|TRBV5-8|NA
TGTGCCAGCAGCTTGGCCAAGTTCGGGACAGGGGCCTCCTACGAGCAGTACTTC
CASSLAKFGTGASYEQYF
>NA|TRBJ2-5|TRBV30|once
TGTGCCTGGAGTAGTGCTAGCGTCAGAGAGACCCAGTACTTC
CAWSSASVRETQYF
>TRBD2|TRBJ2-3|TRBV5-5|few
TGTGCCAGCAGCTTGTACCCGACTAGCGGGGGCACAGATACGCAGTATTTT
CASSLYPTSGGTDTQYF
>TRBD2|TRBJ2-5|TRBV19|NA
TGTGCCAGTAGTACCGGGGGGGCAGAGACCCAGTACTTC
CASSTGGAETQYF
>NA|TRBJ1-1|TRBV2|few
TGTGCCAGCAGCGGGAGGAGGGCGTATGAAGCTTTCTTT
CASSGRRAYEAFF
>TRBD1|TRBJ1-3|TRBV7-8|few
TGTGCCAGCAGCCGGGACAGGCGTCCTTCTGGAAACACCATATATTTT
CASSRDRRPSGNTIYF
>TRBD2|TRBJ2-2|TRBV6-1|NA
TGTGCCAGCAGTGCAGCGGGGGGGCAGGTAACCGGGGAGCTGTTTTTT
CASSAAGGQVTGELFF
>TRBD1|TRBJ1-4|TRBV7-9|NA
TGTGCCAGCGCCGGACAGGCTAATGAAAAACTGTTTTTT
CASAGQANEKLFF
>NA|TRBJ2-1|TRBV4-1|NA
TGCGCCAGCAGCCAAGGTCGAGGACACCGCTCCTACAATGAGCAGTTCTTC
CASSQGRGHRSYNEQFF
>NA|TRBJ1-3|TRBV6-6|NA
TGTGCCAGCAGTTCCGCAGCGGGTGGTAGAAACACCATATATTTT
CASSSAAGGRNTIYF
>NA|TRBJ1-5|TRBV5-3|NA
TGTGCCAGAAGCTTTCCGCCCAGGGCAGGCCAGCCCCAGCATTTT
CARSFPPRAGQPQHF
>NA|TRBJ2-2|TRBV30|NA
TGTGCCTGGAGTGTAGGAACAGGGTTGATCGGGGAGCTGTTTTTT
CAWSVGTGLIGELFF
>NA|TRBJ1-6|TRBV10-3|NA
TGTGCCACGTCAGACAGCAATAATTCACCCCTCCACTTT
CATSDSNNSPLHF
>TRBD2|TRBJ2-5|TRBV2|NA
TGTGCCAGCAGTGATCAGGATGCCCTAGCGGGCCAAGAGACCCAGTACTTC
CASSDQDALAGQETQYF
>TRBD2|TRBJ2-1|TRBV4-1|NA
TGCGCCAGCAGCCAAGATCGAAGCGGGGGGTACAATGAGCAGTTCTTC
CASSQDRSGGYNEQFF
>NA|TRBJ1-1|TRBV6-5|NA
TGTGCCAGCAGTTACCGTCCGACAGGCCTGAACACTGAAGCTTTCTTT
CASSYRPTGLNTEAFF